This note documents a single TCR beta chain sequence. Its antigen remains unidentified. Sequencing targeted expressed TCRB transcripts, as all isolated RNA had been reverse transcribed. Some clones are missing from TCRdb's copy, which holds only in-frame ones; the method was immunoSEQ multiplex PCR. The table includes around 300,000 clones, 12% to 15% detected once. The ends lost 0 bases at V and 4 bases at J; junction bases unmatched: 4. CDR1 and CDR2 (germline): SGHRS, YFSETQ. There are 16 residues in the CDR3. Sorted CD4+ subsets: naive, central memory, regulatory, stem cell-like memory (CD45RO/CCR7/CD25/CD127/CD95/CD27 panel). All of the sorted populations showed purity greater than 95%. The data were obtained in a study of beta chain features in type 1 diabetes. Study-level points and caveats: In these data, an HLA type influence on TCRB rearrangement remained unresolved.

Material: central memory CD4+ T cells from blood. This chain uses TRBV5-1 with TRBJ2-1; 10 bases match TRBD2. This clonotype was obtained from a man in his thirties or forties in good health. The CDR3 sequence: CASSLDGSGGYNEQFF. The CDR3 DNA follows: TGCGCCAGCAGCTTGGATGGTAGCGGGGGGTACAATGAGCAGTTCTTC.